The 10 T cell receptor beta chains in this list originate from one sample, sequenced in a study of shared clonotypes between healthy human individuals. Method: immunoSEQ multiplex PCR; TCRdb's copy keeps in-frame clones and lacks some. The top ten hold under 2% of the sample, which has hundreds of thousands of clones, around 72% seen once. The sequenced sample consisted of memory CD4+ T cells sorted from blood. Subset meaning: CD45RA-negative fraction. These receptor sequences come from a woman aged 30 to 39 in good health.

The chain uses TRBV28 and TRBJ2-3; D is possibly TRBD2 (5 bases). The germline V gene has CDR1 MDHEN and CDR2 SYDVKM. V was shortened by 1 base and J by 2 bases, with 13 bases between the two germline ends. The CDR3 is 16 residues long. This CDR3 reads CASSLYPREPTDTQYF. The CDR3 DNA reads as TGTGCCAGCAGTTTATACCCGAGGGAACCCACAGATACGCAGTATTTT.

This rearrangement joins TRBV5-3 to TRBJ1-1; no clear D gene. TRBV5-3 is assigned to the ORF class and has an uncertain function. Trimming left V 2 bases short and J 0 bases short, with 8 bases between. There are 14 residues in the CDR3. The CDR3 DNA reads TGTGCCAGAAGCTTTCTCCCAGTGAACACTGAAGCTTTCTTT. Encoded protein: CARSFLPVNTEAFF.

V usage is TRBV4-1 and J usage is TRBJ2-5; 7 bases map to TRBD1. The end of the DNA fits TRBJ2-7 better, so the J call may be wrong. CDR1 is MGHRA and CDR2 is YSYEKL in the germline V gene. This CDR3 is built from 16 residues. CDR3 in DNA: TGCGCCAGCAGCCTCGAAGGTTTACAGGGGTCCTACGAGCAGTACTTC. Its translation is CASSLEGLQGSYEQYF.

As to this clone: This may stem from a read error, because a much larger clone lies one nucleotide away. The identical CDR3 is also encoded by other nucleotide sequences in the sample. For the CDR3, the DNA is TGCGCCAGCAGCCAAGACCCGGGGAATCAGCCCCAGCATTTT. This translates into CASSQDPGNQPQHF. This chain connects TRBV4-1 to TRBJ1-5; D unclear. Germline V gene sequence: CDR1 MGHRA, CDR2 YSYEKL. This CDR3 has 14 amino acids. Trimming stripped 0 bases from V and 4 bases from J, with 7 bases between.

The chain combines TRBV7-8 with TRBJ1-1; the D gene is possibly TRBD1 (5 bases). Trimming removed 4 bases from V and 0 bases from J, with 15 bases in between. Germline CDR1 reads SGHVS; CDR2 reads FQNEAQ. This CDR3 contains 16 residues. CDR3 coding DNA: TGTGCCAGCAGCTCACAGAACCGGGACTTGAACACTGAAGCTTTCTTT. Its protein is CASSSQNRDLNTEAFF.

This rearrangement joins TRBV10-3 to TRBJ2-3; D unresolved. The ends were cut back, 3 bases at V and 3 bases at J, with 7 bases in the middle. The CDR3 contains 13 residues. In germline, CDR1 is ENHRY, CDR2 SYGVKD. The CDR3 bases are TGTGCCATCAGTGAAGTCGGAACAGATACGCAGTATTTT. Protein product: CAISEVGTDTQYF.

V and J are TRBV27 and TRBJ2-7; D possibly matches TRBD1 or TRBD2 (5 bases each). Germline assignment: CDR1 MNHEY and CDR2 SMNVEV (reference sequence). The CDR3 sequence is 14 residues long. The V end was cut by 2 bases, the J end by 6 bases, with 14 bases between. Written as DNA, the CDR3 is TGTGCCAGCAGTTTAAACTGGGGGAGCTCCGAGCAGTACTTC. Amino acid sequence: CASSLNWGSSEQYF.

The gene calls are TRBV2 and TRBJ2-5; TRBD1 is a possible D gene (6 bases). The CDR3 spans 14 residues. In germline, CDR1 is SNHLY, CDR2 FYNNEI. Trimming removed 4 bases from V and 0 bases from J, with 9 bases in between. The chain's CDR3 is CASSADRNQETQYF. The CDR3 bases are TGTGCCAGCAGTGCCGACAGGAACCAAGAGACCCAGTACTTC.

The CDR3 nucleotides read TGCGCCAGCAGCTTGACAGATGAAGCTTTCTTT. Its translation is CASSLTDEAFF. V is TRBV5-1 and J is TRBJ1-1; D is unresolved. Germline V lookup: CDR1 SGHRS, CDR2 YFSETQ. The CDR3 is 11 residues long. Trimming removed 1 base from V and 7 bases from J, with 5 bases in between.

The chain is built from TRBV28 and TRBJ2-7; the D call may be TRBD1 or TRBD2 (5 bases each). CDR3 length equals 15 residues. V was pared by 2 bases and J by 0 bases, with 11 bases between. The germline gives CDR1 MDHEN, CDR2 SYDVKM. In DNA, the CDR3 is TGTGCCAGCAGTTTAAAACCAGGGAGCTCCTACGAGCAGTACTTC. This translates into CASSLKPGSSYEQYF.